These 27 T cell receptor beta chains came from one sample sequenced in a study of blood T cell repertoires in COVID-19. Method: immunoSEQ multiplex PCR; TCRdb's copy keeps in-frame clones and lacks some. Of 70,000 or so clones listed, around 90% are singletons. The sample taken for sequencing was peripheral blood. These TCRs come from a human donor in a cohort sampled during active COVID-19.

CDR3 region: CASSLRDNSPLHF. CDR3 coding DNA: TGCGCCAGCAGCCTGCGGGATAATTCACCCCTCCACTTT. This chain links TRBV4-1 with TRBJ1-6; D is uncertain. The germline V and J ends were trimmed by 4 bases and 5 bases, with 6 bases remaining between them. CDR1 and CDR2 (germline): MGHRA, YSYEKL. The CDR3 extends over 13 amino acids.

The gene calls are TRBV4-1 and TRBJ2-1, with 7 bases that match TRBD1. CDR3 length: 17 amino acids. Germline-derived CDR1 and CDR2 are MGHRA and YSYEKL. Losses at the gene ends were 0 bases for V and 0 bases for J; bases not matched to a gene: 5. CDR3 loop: CASSQDPGQASYNEQFF. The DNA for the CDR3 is TGCGCCAGCAGCCAAGATCCCGGACAGGCCTCCTACAATGAGCAGTTCTTC.

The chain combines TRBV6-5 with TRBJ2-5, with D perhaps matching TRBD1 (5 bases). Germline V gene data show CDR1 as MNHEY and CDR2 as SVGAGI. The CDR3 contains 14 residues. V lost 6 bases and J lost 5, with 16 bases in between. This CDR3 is CASRVERGRETQYF. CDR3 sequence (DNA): TGTGCCAGCAGAGTCGAAAGGGGTCGGGAGACCCAGTACTTC.

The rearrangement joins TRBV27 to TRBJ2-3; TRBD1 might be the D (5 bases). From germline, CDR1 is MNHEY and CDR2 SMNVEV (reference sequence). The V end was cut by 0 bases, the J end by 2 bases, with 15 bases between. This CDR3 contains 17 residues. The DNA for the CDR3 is TGTGCCAGCAGTTTATCCCTTCGGACACGACCCACAGATACGCAGTATTTT. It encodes CASSLSLRTRPTDTQYF.

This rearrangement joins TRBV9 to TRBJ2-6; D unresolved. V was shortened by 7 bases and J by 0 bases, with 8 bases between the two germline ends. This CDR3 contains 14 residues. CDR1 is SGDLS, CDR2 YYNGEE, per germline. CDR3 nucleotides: TGTGCCAGCGGCATGAACTCTGGGGCCAACGTCCTGACTTTC. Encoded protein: CASGMNSGANVLTF.

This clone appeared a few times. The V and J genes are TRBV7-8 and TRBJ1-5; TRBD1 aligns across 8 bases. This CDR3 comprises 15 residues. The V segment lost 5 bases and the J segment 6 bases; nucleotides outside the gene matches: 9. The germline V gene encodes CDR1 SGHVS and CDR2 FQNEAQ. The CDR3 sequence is CASSAGGLIGQPQHF. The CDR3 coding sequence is TGTGCCAGCAGCGCAGGGGGCTTGATAGGTCAGCCCCAGCATTTT.

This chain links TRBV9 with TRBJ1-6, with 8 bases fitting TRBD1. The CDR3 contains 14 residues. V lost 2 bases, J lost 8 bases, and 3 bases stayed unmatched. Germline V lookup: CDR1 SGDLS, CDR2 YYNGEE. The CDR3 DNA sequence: TGTGCCAGCAGCGTTTCAGGGGGCGATTCACCCCTCCACTTT. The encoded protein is CASSVSGGDSPLHF.

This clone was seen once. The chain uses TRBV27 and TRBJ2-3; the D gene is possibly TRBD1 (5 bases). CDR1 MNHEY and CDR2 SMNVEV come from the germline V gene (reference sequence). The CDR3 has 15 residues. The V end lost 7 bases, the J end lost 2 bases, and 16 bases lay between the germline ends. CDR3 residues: CASNQQGGSTDTQYF. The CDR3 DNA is TGTGCCAGCAACCAGCAGGGCGGCTCCACAGATACGCAGTATTTT.

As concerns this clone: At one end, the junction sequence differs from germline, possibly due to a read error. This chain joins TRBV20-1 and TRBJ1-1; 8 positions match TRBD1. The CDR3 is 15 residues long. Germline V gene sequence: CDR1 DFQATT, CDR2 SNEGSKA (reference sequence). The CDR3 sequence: CSASGQGAANTKAFF. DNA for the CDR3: TGCAGTGCTAGTGGGCAGGGGGCTGCGAACACTAAAGCTTTCTTT.

This CDR3 is CASSLGYGLAGDNEQFF. CDR3 DNA: TGTGCCAGCAGCTTAGGTTACGGGCTAGCGGGGGACAATGAGCAGTTCTTC. V is TRBV11-2 and J is TRBJ2-1, with 10 bases matching TRBD2. With 1 base clipped from V and 5 bases from J, the junction kept 8 bases outside the gene matches. CDR3 length: 17 residues. The germline V gene has CDR1 SGHAT and CDR2 FQNNGV.

For the CDR3, the DNA is TGTGCCAGCATGGAGGTTAATGAGCAGTTCTTC. It codes for CASMEVNEQFF. This chain connects TRBV2 to TRBJ2-1, with D perhaps TRBD2 (5 bases). The V gene's germline CDR1 is SNHLY and CDR2 FYNNEI. Trimming removed 7 bases at V and 7 bases at J, with 8 bases between. The length of the CDR3 is 11 residues.

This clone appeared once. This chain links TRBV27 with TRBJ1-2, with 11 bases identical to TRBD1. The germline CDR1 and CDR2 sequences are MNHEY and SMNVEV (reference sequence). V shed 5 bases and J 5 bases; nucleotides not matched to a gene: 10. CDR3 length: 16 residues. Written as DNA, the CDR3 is TGTGCCAGCAGTCACGGGACAGGGGGTACTCGATATGGCTACACCTTC. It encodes CASSHGTGGTRYGYTF.

CDR3 region: CASSLAAGANNEQFF. CDR3 DNA sequence: TGTGCCAGCAGCTTAGCAGCGGGAGCCAACAATGAGCAGTTCTTC. J is TRBJ2-1 and V is TRBV11-1; TRBD2 aligns across 8 bases. Germline assignment: CDR1 SGHAT and CDR2 FQDESV (reference sequence). V trimming: 0 bases; J trimming: 5 bases; junction bases outside the gene matches: 3. The length of the CDR3 is 15 residues. Complete variable domain (other parts from reference TRBV11-1 and TRBJ2-1): EAEVAQSPRYKITEKSQAVAFWCDPISGHATLYWYRQILGQGPELLVQFQDESVVDDSQLPKDRFSAERLKGVDSTLKIQPAELGDSAMYLCASSLAAGANNEQFFGPGTRLTVL.

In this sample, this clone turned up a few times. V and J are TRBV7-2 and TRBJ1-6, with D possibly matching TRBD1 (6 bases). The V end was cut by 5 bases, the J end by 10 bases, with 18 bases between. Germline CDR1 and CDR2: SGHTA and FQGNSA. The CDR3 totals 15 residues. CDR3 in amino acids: CASSLGGGLGSPLHF. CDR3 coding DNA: TGTGCCAGCAGCCTAGGCGGGGGCCTAGGGTCACCCCTCCACTTT.

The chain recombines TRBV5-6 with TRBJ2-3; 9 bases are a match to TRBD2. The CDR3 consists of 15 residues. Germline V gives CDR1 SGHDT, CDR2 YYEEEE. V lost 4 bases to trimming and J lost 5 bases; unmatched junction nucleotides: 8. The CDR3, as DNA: TGTGCCAGCAGCGAACGCGGGGGGGCAGGAGATACGCAGTATTTT. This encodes CASSERGGAGDTQYF. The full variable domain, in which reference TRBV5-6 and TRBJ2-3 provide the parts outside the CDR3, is DAGVTQSPTHLIKTRGQQVTLRCSPKSGHDTVSWYQQALGQGPQFIFQYYEEEERQRGNFPDRFSGHQFPNYSSELNVNALLLGDSALYLCASSERGGAGDTQYFGPGTRLTVL.

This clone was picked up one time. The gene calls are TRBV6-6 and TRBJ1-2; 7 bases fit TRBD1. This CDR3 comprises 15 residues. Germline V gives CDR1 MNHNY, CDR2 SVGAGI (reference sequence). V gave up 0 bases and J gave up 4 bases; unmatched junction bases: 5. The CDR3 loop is CASSYSGGQSYGYTF. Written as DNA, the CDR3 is TGTGCCAGCAGTTACTCAGGGGGACAGAGCTATGGCTACACCTTC.

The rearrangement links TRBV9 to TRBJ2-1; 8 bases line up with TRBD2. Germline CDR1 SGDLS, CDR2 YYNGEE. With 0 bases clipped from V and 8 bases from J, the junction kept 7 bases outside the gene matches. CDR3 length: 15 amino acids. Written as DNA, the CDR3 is TGTGCCAGCAGCGTAGATATCGGGAGGGCCGATGAGCAGTTCTTC. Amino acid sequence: CASSVDIGRADEQFF.

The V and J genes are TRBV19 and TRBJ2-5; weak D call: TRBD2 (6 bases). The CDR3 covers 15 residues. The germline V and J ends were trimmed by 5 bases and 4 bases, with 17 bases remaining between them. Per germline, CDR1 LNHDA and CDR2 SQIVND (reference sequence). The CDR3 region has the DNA TGTGCCAGTAGTGCCAGCCGGGTCGGGGGAGAGACCCAGTACTTC. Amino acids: CASSASRVGGETQYF.

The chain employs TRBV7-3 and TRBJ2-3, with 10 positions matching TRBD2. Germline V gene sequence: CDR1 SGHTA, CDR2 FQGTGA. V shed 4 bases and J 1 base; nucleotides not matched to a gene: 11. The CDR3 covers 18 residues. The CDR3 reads CASSSYPGLAGGTDTQYF. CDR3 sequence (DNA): TGTGCCAGCAGCTCATACCCAGGCCTAGCGGGAGGCACAGATACGCAGTATTTT.

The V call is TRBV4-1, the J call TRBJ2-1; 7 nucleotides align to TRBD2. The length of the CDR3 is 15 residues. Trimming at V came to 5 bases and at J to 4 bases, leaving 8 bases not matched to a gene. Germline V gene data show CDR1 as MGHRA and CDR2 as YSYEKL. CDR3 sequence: CASSKASGAYNEQFF. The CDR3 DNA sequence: TGCGCCAGCAGCAAGGCTAGCGGAGCTTACAATGAGCAGTTCTTC.

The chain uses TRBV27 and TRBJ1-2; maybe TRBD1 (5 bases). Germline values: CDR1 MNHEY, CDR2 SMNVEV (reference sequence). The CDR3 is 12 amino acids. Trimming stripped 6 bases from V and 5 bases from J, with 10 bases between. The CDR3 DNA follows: TGTGCCAGCAGGGGGCAGGAATATGGCTACACCTTC. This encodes CASRGQEYGYTF.

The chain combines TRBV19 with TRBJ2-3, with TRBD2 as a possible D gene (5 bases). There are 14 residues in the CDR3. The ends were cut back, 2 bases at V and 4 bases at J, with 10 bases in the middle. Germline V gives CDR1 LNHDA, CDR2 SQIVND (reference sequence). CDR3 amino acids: CASSILSGADTQYF. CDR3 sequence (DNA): TGTGCCAGTAGTATACTCAGCGGCGCAGATACGCAGTATTTT.

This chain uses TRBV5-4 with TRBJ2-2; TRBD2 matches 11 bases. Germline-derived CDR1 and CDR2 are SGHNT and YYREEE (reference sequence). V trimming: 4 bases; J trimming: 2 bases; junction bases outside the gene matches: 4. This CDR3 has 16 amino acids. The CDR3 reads CASSVGLAGNTGELFF. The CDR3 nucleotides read TGTGCCAGCAGCGTTGGACTAGCGGGTAACACCGGGGAGCTGTTTTTT.

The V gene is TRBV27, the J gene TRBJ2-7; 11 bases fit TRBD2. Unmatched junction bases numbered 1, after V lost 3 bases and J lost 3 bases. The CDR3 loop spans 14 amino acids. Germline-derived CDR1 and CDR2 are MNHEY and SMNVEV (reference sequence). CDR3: CASSFGTSGYEQYF. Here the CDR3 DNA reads TGTGCCAGCAGTTTCGGGACTAGCGGCTACGAGCAGTACTTC.

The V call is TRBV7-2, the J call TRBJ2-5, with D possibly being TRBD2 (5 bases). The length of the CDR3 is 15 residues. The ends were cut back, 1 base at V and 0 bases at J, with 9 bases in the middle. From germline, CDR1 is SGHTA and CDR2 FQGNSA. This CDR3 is CASSLGGIHQETQYF. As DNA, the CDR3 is TGTGCCAGCAGCTTAGGAGGGATTCACCAAGAGACCCAGTACTTC.

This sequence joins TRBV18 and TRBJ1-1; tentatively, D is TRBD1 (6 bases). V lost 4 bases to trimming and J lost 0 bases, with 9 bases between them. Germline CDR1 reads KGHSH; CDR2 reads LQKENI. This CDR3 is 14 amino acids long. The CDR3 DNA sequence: TGTGCCAGCTCACTGGGGGCCATGAACACTGAAGCTTTCTTT. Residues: CASSLGAMNTEAFF. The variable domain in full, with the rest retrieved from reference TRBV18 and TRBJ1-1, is NAGVMQNPRHLVRRRGQEARLRCSPMKGHSHVYWYRQLPEEGLKFMVYLQKENIIDESGMPKERFSAEFPKEGPSILRIQQVVRGDSAAYFCASSLGAMNTEAFFGQGTRLTVV.

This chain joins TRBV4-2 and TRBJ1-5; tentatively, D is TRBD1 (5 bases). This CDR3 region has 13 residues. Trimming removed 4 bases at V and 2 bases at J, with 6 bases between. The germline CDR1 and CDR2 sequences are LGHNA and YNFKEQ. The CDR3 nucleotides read TGTGCCAGCAGCCCGGGGGGCAATCAGCCCCAGCATTTT. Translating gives CASSPGGNQPQHF.